This entry describes one TCR beta chain. CDR1 and CDR2 (germline): ENHRY, SYGVKD. The CDR3 has 16 residues. J lost 2 bases, V lost 0 bases, and 5 bases had no gene match. The data were obtained in a study of shared clonotypes between healthy human individuals. Generated by immunoSEQ multiplex PCR, the TCRdb table keeps only in-frame clones and is missing some. The sample records roughly 890,000 clones, around 93% being singletons. In the naive CD8 group, cells lacked CD45RO and were positively selected for CCR7, so terminally differentiated effector memory CD45RA+ cells were left out. The sample consisted of naive CD8+ T cells sorted from blood. The TCR originated in a man aged 30 to 45 in good health. The gene calls are TRBV10-3 and TRBJ2-5, with 8 bases fitting TRBD1. DNA of the CDR3: TGTGCCATCAGTGAGTCCTTGACAGGGGTACAAGAGACCCAGTACTTC. As protein: CAISESLTGVQETQYF.